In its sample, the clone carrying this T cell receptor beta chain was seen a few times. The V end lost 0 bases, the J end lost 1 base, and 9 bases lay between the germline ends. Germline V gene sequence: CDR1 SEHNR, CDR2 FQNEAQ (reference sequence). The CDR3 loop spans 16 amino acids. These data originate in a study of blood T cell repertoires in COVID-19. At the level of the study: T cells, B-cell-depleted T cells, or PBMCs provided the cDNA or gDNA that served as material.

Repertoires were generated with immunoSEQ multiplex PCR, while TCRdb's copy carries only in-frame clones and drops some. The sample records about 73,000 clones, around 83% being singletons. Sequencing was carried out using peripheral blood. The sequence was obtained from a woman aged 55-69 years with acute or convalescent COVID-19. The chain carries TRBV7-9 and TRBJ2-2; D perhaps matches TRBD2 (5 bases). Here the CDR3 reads CASSLAPAGNTGELFF. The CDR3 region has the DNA TGTGCCAGCAGCTTAGCGCCGGCGGGGAACACCGGGGAGCTGTTTTTT. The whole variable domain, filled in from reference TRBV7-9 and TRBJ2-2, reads DTGVSQNPRHKITKRGQNVTFRCDPISEHNRLYWYRQTLGQGPEFLTYFQNEAQLEKSRLLSDRFSAERPKGSFSTLEIQRTEQGDSAMYLCASSLAPAGNTGELFFGEGSRLTVL.